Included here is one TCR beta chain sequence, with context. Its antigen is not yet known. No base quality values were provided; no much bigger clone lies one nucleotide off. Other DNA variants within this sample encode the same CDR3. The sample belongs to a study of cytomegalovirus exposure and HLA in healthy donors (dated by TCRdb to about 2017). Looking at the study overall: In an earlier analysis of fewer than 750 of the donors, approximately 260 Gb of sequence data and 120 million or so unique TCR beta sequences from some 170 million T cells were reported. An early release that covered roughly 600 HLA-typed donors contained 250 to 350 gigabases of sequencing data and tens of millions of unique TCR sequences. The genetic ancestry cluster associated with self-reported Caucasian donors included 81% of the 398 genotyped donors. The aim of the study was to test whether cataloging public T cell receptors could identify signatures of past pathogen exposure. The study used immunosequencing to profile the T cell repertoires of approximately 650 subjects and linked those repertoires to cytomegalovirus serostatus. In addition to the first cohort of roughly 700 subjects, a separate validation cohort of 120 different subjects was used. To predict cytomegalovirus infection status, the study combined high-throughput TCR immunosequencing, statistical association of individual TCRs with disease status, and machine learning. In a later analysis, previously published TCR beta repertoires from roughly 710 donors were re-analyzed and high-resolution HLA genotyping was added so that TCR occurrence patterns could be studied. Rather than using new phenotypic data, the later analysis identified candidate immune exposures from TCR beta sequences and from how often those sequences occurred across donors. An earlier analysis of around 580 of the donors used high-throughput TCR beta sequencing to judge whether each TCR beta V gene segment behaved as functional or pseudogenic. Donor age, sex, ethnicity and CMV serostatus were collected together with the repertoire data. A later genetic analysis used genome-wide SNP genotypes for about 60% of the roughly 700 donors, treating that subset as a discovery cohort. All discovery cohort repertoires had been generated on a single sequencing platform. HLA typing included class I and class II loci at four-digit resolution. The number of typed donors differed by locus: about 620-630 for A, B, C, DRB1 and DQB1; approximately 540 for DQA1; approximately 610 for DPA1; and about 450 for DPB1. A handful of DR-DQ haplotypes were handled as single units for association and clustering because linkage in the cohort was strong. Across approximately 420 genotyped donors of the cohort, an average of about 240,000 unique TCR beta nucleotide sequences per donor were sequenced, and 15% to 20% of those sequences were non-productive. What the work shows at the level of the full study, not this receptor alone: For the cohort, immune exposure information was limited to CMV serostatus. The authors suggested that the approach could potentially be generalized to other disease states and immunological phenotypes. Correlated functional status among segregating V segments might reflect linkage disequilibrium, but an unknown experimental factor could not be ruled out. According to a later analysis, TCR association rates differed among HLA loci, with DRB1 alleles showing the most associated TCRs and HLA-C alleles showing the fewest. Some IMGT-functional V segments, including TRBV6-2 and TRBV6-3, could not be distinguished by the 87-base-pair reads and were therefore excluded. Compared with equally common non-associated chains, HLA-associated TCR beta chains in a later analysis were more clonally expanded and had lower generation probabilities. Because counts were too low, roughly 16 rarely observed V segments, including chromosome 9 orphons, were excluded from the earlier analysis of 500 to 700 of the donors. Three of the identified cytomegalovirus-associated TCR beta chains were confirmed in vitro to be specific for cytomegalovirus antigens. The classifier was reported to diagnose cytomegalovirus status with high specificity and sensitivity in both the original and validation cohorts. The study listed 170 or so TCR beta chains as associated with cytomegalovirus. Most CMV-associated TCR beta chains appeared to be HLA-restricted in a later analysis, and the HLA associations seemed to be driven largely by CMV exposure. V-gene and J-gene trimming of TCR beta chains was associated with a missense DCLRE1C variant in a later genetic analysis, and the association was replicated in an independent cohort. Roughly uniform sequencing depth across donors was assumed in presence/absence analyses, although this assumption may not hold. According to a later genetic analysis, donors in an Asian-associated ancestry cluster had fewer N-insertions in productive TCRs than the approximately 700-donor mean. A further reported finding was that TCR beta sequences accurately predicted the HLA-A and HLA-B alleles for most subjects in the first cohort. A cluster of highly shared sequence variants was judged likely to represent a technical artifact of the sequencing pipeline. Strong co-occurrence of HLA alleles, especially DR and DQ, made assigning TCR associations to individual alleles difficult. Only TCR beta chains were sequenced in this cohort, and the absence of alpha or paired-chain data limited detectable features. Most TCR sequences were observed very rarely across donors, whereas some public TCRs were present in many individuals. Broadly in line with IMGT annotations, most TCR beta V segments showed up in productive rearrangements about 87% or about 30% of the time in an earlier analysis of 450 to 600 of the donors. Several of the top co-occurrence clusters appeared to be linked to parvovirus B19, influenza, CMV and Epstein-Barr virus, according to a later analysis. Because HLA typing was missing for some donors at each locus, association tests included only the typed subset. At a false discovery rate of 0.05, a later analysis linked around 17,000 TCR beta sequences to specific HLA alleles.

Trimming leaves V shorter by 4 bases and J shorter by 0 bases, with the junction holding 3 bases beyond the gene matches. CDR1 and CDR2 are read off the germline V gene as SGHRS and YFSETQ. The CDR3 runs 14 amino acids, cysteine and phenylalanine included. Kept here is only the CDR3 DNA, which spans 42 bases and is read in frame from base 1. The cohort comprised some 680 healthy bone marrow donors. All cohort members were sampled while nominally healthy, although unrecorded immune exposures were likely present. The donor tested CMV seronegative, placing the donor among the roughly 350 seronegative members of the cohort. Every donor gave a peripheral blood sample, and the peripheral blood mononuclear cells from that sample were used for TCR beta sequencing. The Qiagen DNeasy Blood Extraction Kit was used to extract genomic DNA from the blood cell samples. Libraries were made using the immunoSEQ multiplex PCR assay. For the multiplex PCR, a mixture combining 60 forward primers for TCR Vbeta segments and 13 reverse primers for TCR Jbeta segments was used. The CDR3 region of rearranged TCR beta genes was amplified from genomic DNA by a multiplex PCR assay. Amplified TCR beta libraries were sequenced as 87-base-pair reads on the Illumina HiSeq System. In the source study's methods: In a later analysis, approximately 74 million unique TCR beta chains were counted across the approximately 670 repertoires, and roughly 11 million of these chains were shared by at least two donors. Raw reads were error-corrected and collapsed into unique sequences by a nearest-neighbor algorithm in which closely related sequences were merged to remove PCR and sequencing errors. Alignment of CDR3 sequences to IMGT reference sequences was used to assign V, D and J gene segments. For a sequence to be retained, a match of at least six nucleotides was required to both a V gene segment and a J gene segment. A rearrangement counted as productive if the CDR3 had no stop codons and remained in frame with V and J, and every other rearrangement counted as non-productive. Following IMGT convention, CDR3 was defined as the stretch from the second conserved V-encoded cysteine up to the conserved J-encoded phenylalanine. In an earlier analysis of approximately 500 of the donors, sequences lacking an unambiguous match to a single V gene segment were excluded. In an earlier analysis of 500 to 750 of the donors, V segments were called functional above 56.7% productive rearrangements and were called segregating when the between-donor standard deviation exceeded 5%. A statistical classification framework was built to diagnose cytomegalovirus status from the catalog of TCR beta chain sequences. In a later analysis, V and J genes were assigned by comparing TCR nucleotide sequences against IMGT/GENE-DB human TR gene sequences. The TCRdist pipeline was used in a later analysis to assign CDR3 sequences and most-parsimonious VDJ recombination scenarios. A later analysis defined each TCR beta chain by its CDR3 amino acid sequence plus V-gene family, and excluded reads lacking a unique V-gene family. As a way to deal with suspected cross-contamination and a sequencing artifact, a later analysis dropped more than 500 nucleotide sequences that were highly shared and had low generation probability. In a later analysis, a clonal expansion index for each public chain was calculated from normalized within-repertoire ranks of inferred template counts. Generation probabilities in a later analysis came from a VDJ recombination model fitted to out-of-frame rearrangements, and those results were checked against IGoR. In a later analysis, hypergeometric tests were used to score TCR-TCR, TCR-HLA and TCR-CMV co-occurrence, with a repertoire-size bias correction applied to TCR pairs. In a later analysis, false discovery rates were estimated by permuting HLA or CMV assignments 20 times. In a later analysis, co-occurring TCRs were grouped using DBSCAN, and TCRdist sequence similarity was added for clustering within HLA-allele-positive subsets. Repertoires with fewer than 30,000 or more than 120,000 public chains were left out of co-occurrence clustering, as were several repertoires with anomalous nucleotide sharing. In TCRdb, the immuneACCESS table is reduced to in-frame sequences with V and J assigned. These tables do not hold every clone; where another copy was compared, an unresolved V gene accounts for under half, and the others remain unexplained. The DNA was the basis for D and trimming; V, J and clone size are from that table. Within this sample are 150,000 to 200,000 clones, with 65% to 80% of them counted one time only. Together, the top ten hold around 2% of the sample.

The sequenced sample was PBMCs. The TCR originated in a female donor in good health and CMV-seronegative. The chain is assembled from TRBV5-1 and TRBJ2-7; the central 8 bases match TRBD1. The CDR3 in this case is CASSPDRGSYEQYF. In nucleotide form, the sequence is TGCGCCAGCAGCCCCGACAGGGGCTCCTACGAGCAGTACTTC.